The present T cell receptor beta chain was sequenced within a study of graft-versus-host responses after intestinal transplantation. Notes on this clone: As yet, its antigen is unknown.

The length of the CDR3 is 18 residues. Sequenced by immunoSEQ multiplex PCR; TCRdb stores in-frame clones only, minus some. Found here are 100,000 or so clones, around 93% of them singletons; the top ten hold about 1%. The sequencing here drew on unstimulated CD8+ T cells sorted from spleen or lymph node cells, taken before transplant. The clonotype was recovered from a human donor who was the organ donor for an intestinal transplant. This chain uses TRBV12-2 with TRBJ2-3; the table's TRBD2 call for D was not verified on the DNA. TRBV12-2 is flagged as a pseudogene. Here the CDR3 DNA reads TGTGCAAGTCGCTTAGCGTTGGGGACTAGCGGGAGGGCAGATACGCAGTATTTT. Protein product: CASRLALGTSGRADTQYF.